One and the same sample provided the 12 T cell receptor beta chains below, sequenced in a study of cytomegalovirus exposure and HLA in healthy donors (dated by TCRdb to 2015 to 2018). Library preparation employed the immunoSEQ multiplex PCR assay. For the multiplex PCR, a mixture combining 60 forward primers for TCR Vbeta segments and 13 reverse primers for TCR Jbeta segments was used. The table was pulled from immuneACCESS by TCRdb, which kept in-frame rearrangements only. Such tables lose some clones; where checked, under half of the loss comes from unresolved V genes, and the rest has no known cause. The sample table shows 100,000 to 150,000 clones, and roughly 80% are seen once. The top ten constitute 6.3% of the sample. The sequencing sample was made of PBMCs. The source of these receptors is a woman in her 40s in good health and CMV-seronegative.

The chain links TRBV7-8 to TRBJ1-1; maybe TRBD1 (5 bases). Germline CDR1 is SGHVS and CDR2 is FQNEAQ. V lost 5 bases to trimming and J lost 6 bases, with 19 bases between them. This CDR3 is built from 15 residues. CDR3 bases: TGTGCCAGCAGCCCACGTCCCGGGACTATTTCTGAAGCTTTCTTT. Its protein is CASSPRPGTISEAFF. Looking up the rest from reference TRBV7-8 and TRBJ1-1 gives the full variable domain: GAGVSQSPRYKVAKRGQDVALRCDPISGHVSLFWYQQALGQGPEFLTYFQNEAQLDKSGLPSDRFFAERPEGSVSTLKIQRTQQEDSAVYLCASSPRPGTISEAFFGQGTRLTVV.

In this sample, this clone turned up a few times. The CDR3 DNA follows: TGTGCCAGCACCTCCCCGACTAGGGTCTACGAGCAGTACTTC. Translation gives CASTSPTRVYEQYF. This chain connects TRBV28 to TRBJ2-7; the D gene is possibly TRBD2 (6 bases). V was trimmed by 7 bases and J by 3 bases, leaving 16 bases between them. Germline V gene sequence: CDR1 MDHEN, CDR2 SYDVKM. There are 14 residues in the CDR3. Based on the CDR3 plus reference TRBV28 and TRBJ2-7, the full variable domain is DVKVTQSSRYLVKRTGEKVFLECVQDMDHENMFWYRQDPGLGLRLIYFSYDVKMKEKGDIPEGYSVSREKKERFSLILESASTNQTSMYLCASTSPTRVYEQYFGPGTRLTVT.

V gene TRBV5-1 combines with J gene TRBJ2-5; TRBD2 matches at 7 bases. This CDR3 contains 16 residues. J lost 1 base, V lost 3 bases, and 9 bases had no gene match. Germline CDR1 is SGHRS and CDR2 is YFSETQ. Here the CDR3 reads CASSSGMASGQETQYF. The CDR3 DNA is TGCGCCAGCAGCTCGGGTATGGCTAGCGGCCAAGAGACCCAGTACTTC.

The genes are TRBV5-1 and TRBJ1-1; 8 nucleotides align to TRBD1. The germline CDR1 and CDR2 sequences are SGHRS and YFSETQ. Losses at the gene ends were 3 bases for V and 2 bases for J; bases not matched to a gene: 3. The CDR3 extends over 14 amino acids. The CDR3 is CASSSQGANTEAFF. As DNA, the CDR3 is TGCGCCAGCAGCTCGCAGGGGGCCAACACTGAAGCTTTCTTT. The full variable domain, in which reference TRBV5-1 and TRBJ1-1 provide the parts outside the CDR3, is KAGVTQTPRYLIKTRGQQVTLSCSPISGHRSVSWYQQTPGQGLQFLFEYFSETQRNKGNFPGRFSGRQFSNSRSEMNVSTLELGDSALYLCASSSQGANTEAFFGQGTRLTVV.

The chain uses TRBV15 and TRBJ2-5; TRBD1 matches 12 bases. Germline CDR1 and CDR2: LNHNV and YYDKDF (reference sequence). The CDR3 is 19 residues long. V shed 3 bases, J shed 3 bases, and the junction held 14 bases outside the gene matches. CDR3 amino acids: CATSRGGTGGSSGKETQYF. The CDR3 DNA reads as TGTGCCACCAGCAGGGGAGGGACAGGGGGCTCTAGCGGGAAAGAGACCCAGTACTTC.

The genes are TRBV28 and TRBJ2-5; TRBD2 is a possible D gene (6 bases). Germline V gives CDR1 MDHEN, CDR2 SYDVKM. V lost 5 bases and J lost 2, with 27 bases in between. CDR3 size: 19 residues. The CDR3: CASSQGVSWWVAGQETQYF. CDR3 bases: TGTGCCAGCAGTCAAGGCGTATCGTGGTGGGTGGCGGGGCAAGAGACCCAGTACTTC.

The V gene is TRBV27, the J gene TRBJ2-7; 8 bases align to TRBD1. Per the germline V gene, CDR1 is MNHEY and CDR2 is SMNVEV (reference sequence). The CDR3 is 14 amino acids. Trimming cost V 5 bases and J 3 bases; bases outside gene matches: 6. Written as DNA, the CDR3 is TGTGCCAGCAGTCCCGGACAGGGACTCTACGAGCAGTACTTC. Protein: CASSPGQGLYEQYF.

The CDR3 spells CASRSGAGSFEQYF. CDR3 nucleotide sequence: TGTGCCAGCAGGTCTGGTGCGGGAAGTTTTGAGCAGTACTTC. The rearrangement links TRBV7-8 to TRBJ2-7; a possible D gene is TRBD2 (6 bases). V was cut by 6 bases and J by 7 bases, with 19 bases left in between. Germline assignment: CDR1 SGHVS and CDR2 FQNEAQ. The CDR3 sequence is 14 residues long.

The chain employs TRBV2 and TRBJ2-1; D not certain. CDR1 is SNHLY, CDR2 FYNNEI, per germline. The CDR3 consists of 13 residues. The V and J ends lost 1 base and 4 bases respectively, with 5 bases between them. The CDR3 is CASSEGAYNEQFF. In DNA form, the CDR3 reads TGTGCCAGCAGTGAAGGGGCTTACAATGAGCAGTTCTTC.

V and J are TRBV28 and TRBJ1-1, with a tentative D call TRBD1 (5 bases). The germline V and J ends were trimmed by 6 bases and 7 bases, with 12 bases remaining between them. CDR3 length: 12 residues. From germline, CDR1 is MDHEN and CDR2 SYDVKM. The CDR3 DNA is TGTGCCAGCAGCCGCCTGGGGCTTGAAGCTTTCTTT. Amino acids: CASSRLGLEAFF.

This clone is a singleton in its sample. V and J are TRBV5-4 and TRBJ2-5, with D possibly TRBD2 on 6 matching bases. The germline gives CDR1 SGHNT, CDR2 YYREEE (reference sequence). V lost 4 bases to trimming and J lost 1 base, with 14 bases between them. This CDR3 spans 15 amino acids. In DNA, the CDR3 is TGTGCCAGCAGCCCTTCGGGGGTCTTCCAAGAGACCCAGTACTTC. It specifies CASSPSGVFQETQYF.

CDR3 loop: CAIKVGQGTSAPNSYNEQFF. In nucleotides, the CDR3 is TGTGCCATCAAGGTAGGACAGGGCACCTCGGCACCTAATTCTTACAATGAGCAGTTCTTC. The chain has TRBV10-3 and TRBJ2-1, with 8 bases fitting TRBD1. The CDR3 loop spans 20 amino acids. Per germline, CDR1 ENHRY and CDR2 SYGVKD. With V trimmed by 7 bases and J by 4 bases, 24 bases remained unmatched.